This record covers a single T cell receptor beta chain. This clonotype was recorded a few times. It has no known antigen specificity. Per-base quality was not reported, and no clone a single base away is much larger than it. All donors were healthy Caucasians. The researchers also sequenced three unrelated adults who were not twins: a male aged 18 to 29, a male aged 50 to 59, and a female aged 50 to 59. Using Miltenyi CD45RO+ enrichment and human naive T-cell isolation kits, memory (CD45RO+) and naive T cells were isolated from PBMC. To prepare the library, 5' RACE was applied. Sequencing was carried out with an Illumina HiSeq 2000. A universal primer binding site was introduced by template switching, and a unique molecular identifier was present in the final cDNA, enabling accurate counting of TCR cDNA molecules. First-strand cDNA for TCR alpha and beta chains was synthesized from specific primers in the conserved constant-segment region. To control for contamination, every cDNA library was double barcoded, receiving both a SMART-Mk sample barcode and Illumina barcodes. TruSeq adapter sequences and Illumina sample barcodes were added in two successive PCR steps. The Illumina HiSeq platform was used with custom primers to sequence TCR alpha and beta cDNA libraries. The authors' analysis ran thus. MiGEC processed the raw reads to extract unique molecular identifiers, while MiXCR was used to determine the CDR3 positions. For each individual, recombination models were inferred using an EM algorithm with the repgenHMM and IGoR tools. The analysis of shared clonotypes was done with the tcR package in R, with sharing normalized by the product of cloneset sizes. Out-of-frame nonproductive sequences were analyzed to study raw recombination free of thymic and clonal selection effects. TCRdb reanalyzed the raw reads on its own, using fastp at Q25 for trimming and MiXCR for clone calling, and kept in-frame beta chains. One record per CDR3 amino acid sequence lists the most common genes and DNA. TCRdb's processing, not the authors', yielded these V and J calls. The sample table records 640,000 or so distinct CDR3 sequences; approximately 6% of these occur just once. Jointly, the top ten make up 1.5% to 2% of the sample.

This specimen comes from a study of identical twins (dated by TCRdb to about 2016). At the level of the whole study: The study deep-sequenced TCR alpha and beta repertoires from monozygotic twins, unrelated adults of various ages and cord blood to test whether fetal clonotypes persist. To rule out contamination, the twin experiments were replicated at different times with different library preparation protocols.

Measured from the cysteine to the phenylalanine, the CDR3 is 16 residues long. Of the read, only the CDR3 DNA is kept; its 48 bases are in frame from base 1. Looking up the germline V gene yields CDR1 SGHVS and CDR2 FQNEAQ. At the junction V is shortened by 1 base and J by 4 bases; bases outside the gene matches: 10. Results the study describes overall, beyond this receptor: Compared with coincidental sharing between unrelated individuals, out-of-frame TCR alpha sequences shared between twins showed an excess of sequences with low generation probability. Recombination models systematically underestimated out-of-frame TCR alpha sharing in monozygotic twins but agreed with sharing between unrelated individuals. The excess sharing between twins in beta out-of-frame sequences was weaker because fewer shared sequences reduced the signal-to-noise ratio. Abundant cord blood beta clonotypes carried fewer insertions; young adult naive repertoires showed a weaker similar trend, while memory repertoires showed none. Because the same donors could not be followed over many years, the conclusions depended on cross-sectional statistical analysis. Zero-insertion analyses could be partly confounded by invariant T cells such as MAIT and iNKT, though diverse VJ usage argued against such confounding for most clonotypes.

The clonotype was recovered from a man between 18 and 29 years old in good health. The specimen sequenced was naive T cells sorted from blood. This specimen's cell subset or site label, interpreted: cells isolated with a human naive T-cell isolation kit. Here the chain combines TRBV7-8 and TRBJ2-7, with 7 bases in between that match TRBD2. The CDR3 is CASSLEDSAGLYEQYF. In nucleotide form, the sequence is TGTGCCAGCAGCTTAGAGGATTCAGCGGGACTTTACGAGCAGTACTTC.